These T cell receptor beta chains were read from a single sample in a study of blood T cell repertoires in COVID-19. Libraries were prepared by immunoSEQ multiplex PCR; TCRdb keeps only in-frame clonotypes and omits some of them. The sample shows around 25,000 clones, around 91% of them seen only once. Sequencing was carried out using peripheral blood. The source of these receptors is a man in his 70s with acute or convalescent COVID-19. The CDR3 runs from the conserved cysteine through the conserved F or W. D genes are given only for firm matches. A row's size may be missing; if present it is once, few, many or a size class.

clone_size: .
d_call: .
v_call: TRBV7-2
j_call: TRBJ1-6
cdr3_nt: TGTGCCAGCAGCTTAGAGGGAAGGGGTAATTCACCCCTCCACTTT
cdr3_aa: CASSLEGRGNSPLHF

clone_size: .
d_call: .
v_call: TRBV5-1
j_call: TRBJ2-5
cdr3_nt: TGCGCCAGCAGCCCACCAGGGCTAACGGGAGAGACCCAGTACTTC
cdr3_aa: CASSPPGLTGETQYF

clone_size: .
d_call: TRBD1
v_call: TRBV4-2
j_call: TRBJ1-1
cdr3_nt: TGTGCCAGCAGCCTCCTGGGACAGATGAACACTGAAGCTTTCTTT
cdr3_aa: CASSLLGQMNTEAFF

clone_size: .
d_call: TRBD1
v_call: TRBV5-1
j_call: TRBJ1-2
cdr3_nt: TGCGCCAGCAGGCCGACAGGGGGCGACGGTGGCTACACCTTC
cdr3_aa: CASRPTGGDGGYTF

clone_size: .
d_call: .
v_call: TRBV20-1
j_call: TRBJ2-7
cdr3_nt: TGCAGTGCTAGTCGAGCGGGCTACGAGCAGTACTTC
cdr3_aa: CSASRAGYEQYF

clone_size: .
d_call: TRBD2
v_call: TRBV5-1
j_call: TRBJ2-5
cdr3_nt: TGCGCCAGCAGCTGGTTGACTAGCGGGAGGGAGACCCAGTACTTC
cdr3_aa: CASSWLTSGRETQYF

clone_size: .
d_call: TRBD1
v_call: TRBV28
j_call: TRBJ1-2
cdr3_nt: TGTGCCAGCAGGTCCGGACAGGTGATGGGCTATGGCTACACCTTC
cdr3_aa: CASRSGQVMGYGYTF

clone_size: .
d_call: .
v_call: TRBV10-2
j_call: TRBJ2-7
cdr3_nt: TGCGCCAGCAGTGAGAGTTCTAGGTCCTCCGAGCAGTACTTC
cdr3_aa: CASSESSRSSEQYF

clone_size: .
d_call: TRBD2
v_call: TRBV24-1
j_call: TRBJ2-1
cdr3_nt: TGTGCCACCAGTGATTCTAGGAGAGCGGGAGGTAAAGAAGATGAGCAGTTCTTC
cdr3_aa: CATSDSRRAGGKEDEQFF

clone_size: .
d_call: .
v_call: TRBV11-2
j_call: TRBJ2-3
cdr3_nt: TGTGCCAGCAGCCTAACGGTTGTGCCAGATACGCAGTATTTT
cdr3_aa: CASSLTVVPDTQYF

clone_size: once
d_call: TRBD1
v_call: TRBV28
j_call: TRBJ1-3
cdr3_nt: TGTGCCAGCAGTAACCGACAGGGAGCCGCTGGAAACACCATATATTTT
cdr3_aa: CASSNRQGAAGNTIYF

clone_size: .
d_call: TRBD2
v_call: TRBV18
j_call: TRBJ2-7
cdr3_nt: TGTGCCAGCTCACCACCGGCGGGAGACTACGAGCAGTACTTC
cdr3_aa: CASSPPAGDYEQYF

clone_size: .
d_call: .
v_call: TRBV7-9
j_call: TRBJ2-1
cdr3_nt: TGTGCCAGCAGCTTCAATCCCCCTGAGCAGTTCTTC
cdr3_aa: CASSFNPPEQFF

clone_size: .
d_call: .
v_call: TRBV15
j_call: TRBJ2-3
cdr3_nt: TGTGCCACCAGCAGGGACTTTCATACGCAGTATTTT
cdr3_aa: CATSRDFHTQYF

clone_size: .
d_call: TRBD1
v_call: TRBV29-1
j_call: TRBJ1-2
cdr3_nt: TGCAGCGTCGCCCAGGGGGCTGGCGGCTACACCTTC
cdr3_aa: CSVAQGAGGYTF

clone_size: .
d_call: .
v_call: TRBV29-1
j_call: TRBJ1-2
cdr3_nt: TGCAGCGTCTGGGGGGGGGCACGCGGCTACACCTTC
cdr3_aa: CSVWGGARGYTF

clone_size: .
d_call: .
v_call: TRBV15
j_call: TRBJ2-7
cdr3_nt: TGTGCCACCAGCAGAGGAGGCGCAGGGGAAGAGCAGTACTTC
cdr3_aa: CATSRGGAGEEQYF

clone_size: .
d_call: .
v_call: TRBV21-1
j_call: TRBJ2-7
cdr3_nt: TGTGCCAGCAGAATGTTGCGGGAGGGCCGGCGAGACGAGCAGTACTTC
cdr3_aa: CASRMLREGRRDEQYF

clone_size: once
d_call: .
v_call: TRBV7-8
j_call: TRBJ1-2
cdr3_nt: TGTGCCAGCAGCTTCCGGAGGGGTCATAATGGCTACACCTTC
cdr3_aa: CASSFRRGHNGYTF

clone_size: .
d_call: .
v_call: TRBV20-1
j_call: TRBJ2-5
cdr3_nt: TGCAGTGCTAGACAGGAAGAGACCCAGTACTTC
cdr3_aa: CSARQEETQYF

clone_size: .
d_call: .
v_call: TRBV18
j_call: TRBJ2-5
cdr3_nt: TGTGCCAGCTCACCAGACCGAGGGGAGACCCAGTACTTC
cdr3_aa: CASSPDRGETQYF

clone_size: .
d_call: .
v_call: TRBV18
j_call: TRBJ1-1
cdr3_nt: TGTGCCAGCTCACCAGGAACGGGGAATGAAGCTTTCTTT
cdr3_aa: CASSPGTGNEAFF

clone_size: .
d_call: TRBD2
v_call: TRBV7-3
j_call: TRBJ2-1
cdr3_nt: TGTGCCAGCAGCACTGTGGGGACTAGCGTTTCCTACAATGAGCAGTTCTTC
cdr3_aa: CASSTVGTSVSYNEQFF

clone_size: .
d_call: TRBD2
v_call: TRBV4-1
j_call: TRBJ2-2
cdr3_nt: TGCGCCAGCAGCCATGGACAACCGGGACTACTTCTTTTAGGGGAGCTGTTTTTT
cdr3_aa: CASSHGQPGLLLLGELFF

clone_size: .
d_call: .
v_call: TRBV6-2/TRBV6-3
j_call: TRBJ1-5
cdr3_nt: TGTGCCAGCAGTTACCGGGAGGCGGGGCGGAATCAGCCCCAGCATTTT
cdr3_aa: CASSYREAGRNQPQHF

clone_size: .
d_call: .
v_call: TRBV24-1
j_call: TRBJ2-1
cdr3_nt: TGTGCCACCAGTGATGACTGGACCTCGGGCAGGGGCTCTTACAATGAGCAGTTCTTC
cdr3_aa: CATSDDWTSGRGSYNEQFF

clone_size: .
d_call: TRBD2
v_call: TRBV5-1
j_call: TRBJ2-7
cdr3_nt: TGCGCCAGCAGCTTGGCTAGCGGGACGGCCTACGAGCAGTACTTC
cdr3_aa: CASSLASGTAYEQYF

clone_size: .
d_call: TRBD2
v_call: TRBV7-9
j_call: TRBJ2-1
cdr3_nt: TGTGCCAGCAGCGGGGGACTAGCGCTTGACAATGAGCAGTTCTTC
cdr3_aa: CASSGGLALDNEQFF

clone_size: .
d_call: .
v_call: TRBV5-4
j_call: TRBJ2-7
cdr3_nt: TGTGCCAGCAGCTTGGGCGGGGACAGAGGCTACGAGCAGTACTTC
cdr3_aa: CASSLGGDRGYEQYF

clone_size: .
d_call: TRBD2
v_call: TRBV19
j_call: TRBJ2-7
cdr3_nt: TGTGCCAGTAGTATAACAAGCGGGGTAATGCCCTACGAGCAGTACTTC
cdr3_aa: CASSITSGVMPYEQYF

clone_size: .
d_call: TRBD2
v_call: TRBV28
j_call: TRBJ2-7
cdr3_nt: TGTGCCAGCAGCCCCGGGGGGGCGAAGTCCTACGAGCAGTACTTC
cdr3_aa: CASSPGGAKSYEQYF

clone_size: .
d_call: .
v_call: TRBV5-4
j_call: TRBJ1-6
cdr3_nt: TGTGCCAGCAGCAATGGGGGGGCCAGAGGATCACCCCTCCACTTT
cdr3_aa: CASSNGGARGSPLHF

clone_size: .
d_call: TRBD1
v_call: TRBV7-2
j_call: TRBJ2-3
cdr3_nt: TGTGCCAGCAGCTTAAGGGGACAGTACACAGATACGCAGTATTTT
cdr3_aa: CASSLRGQYTDTQYF

clone_size: .
d_call: TRBD1
v_call: TRBV24-1
j_call: TRBJ1-5
cdr3_nt: TGTGCCACCAGTGACGCCGGGACAGGGGGGTTTCAGCCCCAGCATTTT
cdr3_aa: CATSDAGTGGFQPQHF

clone_size: .
d_call: .
v_call: TRBV7-2
j_call: TRBJ1-6
cdr3_nt: TGTGCCAGCAGCCCGGTCTCTAATTCACCCCTCCACTTT
cdr3_aa: CASSPVSNSPLHF

clone_size: .
d_call: .
v_call: TRBV19
j_call: TRBJ1-3
cdr3_nt: TGTGCCAGTGGGCAGGGGCAGTCTGGAAACACCATATATTTT
cdr3_aa: CASGQGQSGNTIYF